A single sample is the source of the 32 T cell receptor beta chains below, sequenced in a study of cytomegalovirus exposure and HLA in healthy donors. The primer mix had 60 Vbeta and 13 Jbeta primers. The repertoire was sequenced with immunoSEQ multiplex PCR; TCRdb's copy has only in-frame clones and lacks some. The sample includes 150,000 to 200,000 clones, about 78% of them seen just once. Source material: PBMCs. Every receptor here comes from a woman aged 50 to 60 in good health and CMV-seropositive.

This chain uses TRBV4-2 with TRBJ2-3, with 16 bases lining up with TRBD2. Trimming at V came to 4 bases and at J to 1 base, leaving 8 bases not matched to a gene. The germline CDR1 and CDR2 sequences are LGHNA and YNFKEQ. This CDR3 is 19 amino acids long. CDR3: CASSLTGLAGGGRTDTQYF. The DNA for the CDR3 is TGTGCCAGCAGCCTTACGGGACTAGCGGGGGGGGGTCGCACAGATACGCAGTATTTT.

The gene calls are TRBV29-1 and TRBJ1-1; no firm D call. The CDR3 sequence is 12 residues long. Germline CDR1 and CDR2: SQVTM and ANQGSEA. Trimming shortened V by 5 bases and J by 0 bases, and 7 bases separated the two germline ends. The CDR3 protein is CSVLTVNTEAFF. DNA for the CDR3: TGCAGCGTTCTAACGGTGAACACTGAAGCTTTCTTT.

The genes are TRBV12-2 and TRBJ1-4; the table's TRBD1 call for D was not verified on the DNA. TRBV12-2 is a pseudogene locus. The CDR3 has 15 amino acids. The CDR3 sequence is CASRFPESGNEKLFF. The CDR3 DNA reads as TGTGCAAGTCGCTTTCCCGAATCAGGTAATGAAAAACTGTTTTTT.

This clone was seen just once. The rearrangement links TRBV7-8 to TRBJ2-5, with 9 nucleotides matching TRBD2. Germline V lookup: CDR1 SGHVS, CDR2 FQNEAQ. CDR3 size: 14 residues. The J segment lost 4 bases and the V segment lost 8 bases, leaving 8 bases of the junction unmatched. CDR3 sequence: CASWGRGGRETQYF. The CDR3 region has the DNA TGTGCCAGCTGGGGGCGGGGGGGCAGAGAGACCCAGTACTTC.

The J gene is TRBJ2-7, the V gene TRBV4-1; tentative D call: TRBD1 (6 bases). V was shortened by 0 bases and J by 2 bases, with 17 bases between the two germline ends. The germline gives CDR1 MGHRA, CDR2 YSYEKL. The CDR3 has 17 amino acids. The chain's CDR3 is CASSQDPLSGAAYEQYF. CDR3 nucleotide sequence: TGCGCCAGCAGCCAAGATCCCCTTTCAGGGGCTGCCTACGAGCAGTACTTC.

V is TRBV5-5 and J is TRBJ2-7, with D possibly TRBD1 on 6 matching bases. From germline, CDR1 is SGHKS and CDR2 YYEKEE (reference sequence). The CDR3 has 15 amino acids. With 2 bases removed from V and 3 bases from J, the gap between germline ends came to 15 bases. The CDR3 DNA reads TGTGCCAGCAGCTTTTCGGACAGAGTTGACTACGAGCAGTACTTC. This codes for CASSFSDRVDYEQYF.

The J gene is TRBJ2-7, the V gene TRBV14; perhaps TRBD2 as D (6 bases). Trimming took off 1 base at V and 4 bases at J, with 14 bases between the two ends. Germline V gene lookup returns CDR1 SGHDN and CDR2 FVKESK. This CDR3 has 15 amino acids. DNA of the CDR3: TGTGCCAGCAGCCAAGTGGGCGGGGTGAGATACGAGCAGTACTTC. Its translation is CASSQVGGVRYEQYF.

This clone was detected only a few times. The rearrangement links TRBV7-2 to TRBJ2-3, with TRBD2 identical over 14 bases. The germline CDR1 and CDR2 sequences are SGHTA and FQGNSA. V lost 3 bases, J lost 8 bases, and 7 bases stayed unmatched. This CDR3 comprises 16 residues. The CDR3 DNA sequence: TGTGCCAGCAGCTTTTGGACTAGCGGGGGGAAGAGTACGCAGTATTTT. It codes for CASSFWTSGGKSTQYF.

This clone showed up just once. The chain's CDR3 is CASSSGRDLNTEAFF. The CDR3 nucleotides are TGTGCCAGCAGCTCCGGAAGGGACTTGAACACTGAAGCTTTCTTT. This chain links TRBV7-9 with TRBJ1-1, with a possible D match to TRBD1 (5 bases). The V end was cut by 4 bases, the J end by 0 bases, with 12 bases between. This CDR3 is 15 amino acids long. Germline loops: CDR1 SEHNR, CDR2 FQNEAQ (reference sequence).

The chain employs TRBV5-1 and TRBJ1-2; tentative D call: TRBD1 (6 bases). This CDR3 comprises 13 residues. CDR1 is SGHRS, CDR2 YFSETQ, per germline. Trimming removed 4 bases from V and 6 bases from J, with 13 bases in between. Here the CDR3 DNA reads TGCGCCAGCAGCCAAATTCCAGGGGATGGCTACACCTTC. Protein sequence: CASSQIPGDGYTF.

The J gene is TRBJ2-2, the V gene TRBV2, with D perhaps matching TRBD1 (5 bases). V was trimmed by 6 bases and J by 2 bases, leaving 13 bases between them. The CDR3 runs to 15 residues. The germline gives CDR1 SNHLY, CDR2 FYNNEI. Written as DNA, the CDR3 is TGTGCCAGCAGGGTGGGCAGGGCCAACACCGGGGAGCTGTTTTTT. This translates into CASRVGRANTGELFF.

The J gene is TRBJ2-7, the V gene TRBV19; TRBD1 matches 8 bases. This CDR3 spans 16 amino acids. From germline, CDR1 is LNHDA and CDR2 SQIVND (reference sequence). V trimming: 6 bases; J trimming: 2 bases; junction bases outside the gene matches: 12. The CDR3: CASSRSDRGLPYEQYF. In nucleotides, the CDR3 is TGTGCCAGTAGCCGTTCTGACAGGGGCCTCCCCTACGAGCAGTACTTC. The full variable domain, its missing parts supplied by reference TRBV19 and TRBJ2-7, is DGGITQSPKYLFRKEGQNVTLSCEQNLNHDAMYWYRQDPGQGLRLIYYSQIVNDFQKGDIAEGYSVSREKKESFPLTVTSAQKNPTAFYLCASSRSDRGLPYEQYFGPGTRLTVT.

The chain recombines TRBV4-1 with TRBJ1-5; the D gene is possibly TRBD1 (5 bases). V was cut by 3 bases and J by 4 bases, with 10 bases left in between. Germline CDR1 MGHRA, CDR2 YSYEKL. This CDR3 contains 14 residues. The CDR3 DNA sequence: TGCGCCAGCAGCCAGACAGCGATAAATCAGCCCCAGCATTTT. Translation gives CASSQTAINQPQHF.

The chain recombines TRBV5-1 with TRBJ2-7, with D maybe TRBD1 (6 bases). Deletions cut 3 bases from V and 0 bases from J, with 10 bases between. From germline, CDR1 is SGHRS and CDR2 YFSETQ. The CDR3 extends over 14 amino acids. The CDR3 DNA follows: TGCGCCAGCAGCTGGGACACAACCTCCTACGAGCAGTACTTC. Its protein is CASSWDTTSYEQYF.

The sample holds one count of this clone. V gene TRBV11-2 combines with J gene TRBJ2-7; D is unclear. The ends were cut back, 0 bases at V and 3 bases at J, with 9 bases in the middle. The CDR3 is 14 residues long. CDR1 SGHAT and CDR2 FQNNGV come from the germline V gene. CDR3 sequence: CASSLDRFNYEQYF. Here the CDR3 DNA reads TGTGCCAGCAGCTTAGATCGGTTTAACTACGAGCAGTACTTC.

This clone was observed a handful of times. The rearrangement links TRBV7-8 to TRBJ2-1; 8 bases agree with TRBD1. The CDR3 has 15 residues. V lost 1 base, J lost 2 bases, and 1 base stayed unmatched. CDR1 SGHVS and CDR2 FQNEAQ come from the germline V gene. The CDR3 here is CASSLDRGAYNEQFF. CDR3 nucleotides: TGTGCCAGCAGCTTAGACAGGGGGGCCTACAATGAGCAGTTCTTC.

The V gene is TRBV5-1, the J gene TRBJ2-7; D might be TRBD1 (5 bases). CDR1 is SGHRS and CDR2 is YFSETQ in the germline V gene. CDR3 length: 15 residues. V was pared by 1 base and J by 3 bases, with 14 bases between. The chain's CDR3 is CASSLSGQGLYEQYF. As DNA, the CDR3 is TGCGCCAGCAGCTTGAGTGGCCAGGGTCTCTACGAGCAGTACTTC. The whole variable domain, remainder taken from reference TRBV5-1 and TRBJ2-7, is KAGVTQTPRYLIKTRGQQVTLSCSPISGHRSVSWYQQTPGQGLQFLFEYFSETQRNKGNFPGRFSGRQFSNSRSEMNVSTLELGDSALYLCASSLSGQGLYEQYFGPGTRLTVT.

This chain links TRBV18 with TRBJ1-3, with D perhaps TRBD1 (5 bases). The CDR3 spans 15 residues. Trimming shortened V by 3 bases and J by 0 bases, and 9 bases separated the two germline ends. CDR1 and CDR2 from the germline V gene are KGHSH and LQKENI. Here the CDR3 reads CASSPSTVSGNTIYF. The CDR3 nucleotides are TGTGCCAGCTCACCGTCGACAGTCTCTGGAAACACCATATATTTT. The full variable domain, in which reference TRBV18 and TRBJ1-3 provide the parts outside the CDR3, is NAGVMQNPRHLVRRRGQEARLRCSPMKGHSHVYWYRQLPEEGLKFMVYLQKENIIDESGMPKERFSAEFPKEGPSILRIQQVVRGDSAAYFCASSPSTVSGNTIYFGEGSWLTVV.

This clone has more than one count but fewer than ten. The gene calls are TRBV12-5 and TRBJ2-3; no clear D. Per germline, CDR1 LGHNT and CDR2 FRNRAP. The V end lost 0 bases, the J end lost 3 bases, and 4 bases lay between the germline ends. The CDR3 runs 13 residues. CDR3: CASGLVMTDTQYF. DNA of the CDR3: TGTGCTAGTGGTTTGGTTATGACAGATACGCAGTATTTT.

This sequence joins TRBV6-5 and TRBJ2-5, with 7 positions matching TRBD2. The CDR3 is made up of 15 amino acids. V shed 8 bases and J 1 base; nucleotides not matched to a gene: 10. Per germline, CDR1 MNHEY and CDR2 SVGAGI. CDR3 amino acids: CASGGGAGSQETQYF. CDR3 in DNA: TGTGCCAGCGGGGGGGGAGCCGGGAGCCAAGAGACCCAGTACTTC.

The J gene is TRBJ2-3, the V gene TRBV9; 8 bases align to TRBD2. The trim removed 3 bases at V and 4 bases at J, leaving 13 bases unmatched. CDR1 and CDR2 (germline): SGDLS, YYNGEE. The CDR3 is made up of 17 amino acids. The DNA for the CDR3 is TGTGCCAGCAGCGCCACCCTCGGGGGGGCCAGCGCAGATACGCAGTATTTT. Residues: CASSATLGGASADTQYF.

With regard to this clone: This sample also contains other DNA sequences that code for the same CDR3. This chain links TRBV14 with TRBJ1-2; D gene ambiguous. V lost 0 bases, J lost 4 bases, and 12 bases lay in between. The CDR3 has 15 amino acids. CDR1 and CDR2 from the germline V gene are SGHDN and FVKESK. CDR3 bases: TGTGCCAGCAGCCAAGATTGGGGAGGGATCTATGGCTACACCTTC. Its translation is CASSQDWGGIYGYTF.

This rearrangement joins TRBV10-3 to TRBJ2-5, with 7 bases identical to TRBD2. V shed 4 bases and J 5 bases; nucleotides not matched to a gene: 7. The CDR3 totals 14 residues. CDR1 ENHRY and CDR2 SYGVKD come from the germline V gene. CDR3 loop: CAISGGGDQETQYF. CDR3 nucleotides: TGTGCCATCAGTGGGGGAGGGGATCAGGAGACCCAGTACTTC.

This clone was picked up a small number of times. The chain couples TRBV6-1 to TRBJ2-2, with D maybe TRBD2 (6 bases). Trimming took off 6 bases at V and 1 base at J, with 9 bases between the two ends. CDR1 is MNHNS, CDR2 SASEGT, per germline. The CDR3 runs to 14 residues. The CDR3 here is CASRKGGNTGELFF. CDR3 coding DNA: TGTGCCAGCAGGAAGGGAGGGAACACCGGGGAGCTGTTTTTT.

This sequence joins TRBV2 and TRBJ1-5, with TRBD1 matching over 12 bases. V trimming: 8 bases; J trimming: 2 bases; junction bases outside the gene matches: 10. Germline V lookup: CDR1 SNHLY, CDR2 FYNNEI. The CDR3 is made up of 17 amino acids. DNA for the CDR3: TGTGCCAGCGGGGCGGGGGGACAGGGGGCCGGCAATCAGCCCCAGCATTTT. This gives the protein CASGAGGQGAGNQPQHF.

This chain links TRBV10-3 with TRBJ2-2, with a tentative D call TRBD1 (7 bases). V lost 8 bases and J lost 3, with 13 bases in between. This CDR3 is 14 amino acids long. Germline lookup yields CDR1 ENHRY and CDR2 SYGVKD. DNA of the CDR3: TGTGCCATCGGAGGGGGCCCGGACACCGGGGAGCTGTTTTTT. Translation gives CAIGGGPDTGELFF.

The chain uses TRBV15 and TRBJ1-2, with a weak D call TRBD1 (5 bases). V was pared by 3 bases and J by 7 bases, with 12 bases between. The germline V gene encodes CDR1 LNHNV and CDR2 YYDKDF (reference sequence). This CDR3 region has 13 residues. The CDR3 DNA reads TGTGCCACCAGCAGCTTAGGGGTTGGTGGCTACACCTTC. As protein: CATSSLGVGGYTF.

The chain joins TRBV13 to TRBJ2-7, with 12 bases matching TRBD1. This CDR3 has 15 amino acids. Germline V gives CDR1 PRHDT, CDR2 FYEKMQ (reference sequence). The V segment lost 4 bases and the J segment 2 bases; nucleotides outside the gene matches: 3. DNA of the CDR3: TGTGCCAGCAGCTCCGGGACAGGGGGCCCCTACGAGCAGTACTTC. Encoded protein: CASSSGTGGPYEQYF.

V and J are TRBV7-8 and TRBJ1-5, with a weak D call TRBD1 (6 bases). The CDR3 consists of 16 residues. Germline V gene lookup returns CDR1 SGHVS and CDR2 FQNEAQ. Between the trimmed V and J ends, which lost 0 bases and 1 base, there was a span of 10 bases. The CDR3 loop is CASSLADSRSNQPQHF. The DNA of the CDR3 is TGTGCCAGCAGCTTAGCGGACAGCCGCAGCAATCAGCCCCAGCATTTT. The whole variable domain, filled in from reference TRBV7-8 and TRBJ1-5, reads GAGVSQSPRYKVAKRGQDVALRCDPISGHVSLFWYQQALGQGPEFLTYFQNEAQLDKSGLPSDRFFAERPEGSVSTLKIQRTQQEDSAVYLCASSLADSRSNQPQHFGDGTRLSIL.

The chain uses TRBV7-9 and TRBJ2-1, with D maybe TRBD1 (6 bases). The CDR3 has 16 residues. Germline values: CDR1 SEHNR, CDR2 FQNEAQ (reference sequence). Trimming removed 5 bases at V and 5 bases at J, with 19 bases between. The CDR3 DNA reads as TGTGCCAGCAGCCCCTACAGGGTCTACACCGACAATGAGCAGTTCTTC. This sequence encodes CASSPYRVYTDNEQFF.

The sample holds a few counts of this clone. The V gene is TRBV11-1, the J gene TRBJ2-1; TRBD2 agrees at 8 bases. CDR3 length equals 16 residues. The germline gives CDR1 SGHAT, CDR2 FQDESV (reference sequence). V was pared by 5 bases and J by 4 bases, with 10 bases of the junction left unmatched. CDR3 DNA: TGTGCCAGCAGCCTTGGGTTAGCGGGGAGTTACAATGAGCAGTTCTTC. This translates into CASSLGLAGSYNEQFF.

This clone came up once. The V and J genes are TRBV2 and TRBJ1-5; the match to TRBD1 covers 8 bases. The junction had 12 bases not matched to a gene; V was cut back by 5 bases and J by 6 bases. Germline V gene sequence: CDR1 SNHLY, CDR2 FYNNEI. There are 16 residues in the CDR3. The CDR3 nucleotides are TGTGCCAGCAGTACCCCGAGACAGGGGTCCGGTCAGCCCCAGCATTTT. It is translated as CASSTPRQGSGQPQHF.